This T cell receptor beta chain was documented in a study of CD8+ T cells in alopecia areata. Per the germline V gene, CDR1 is SQVTM and CDR2 is ANQGSEA. V was clipped by 4 bases and J by 3 bases; unmatched bases: 3. CDR3 length: 12 amino acids. Sample treatment: oral pan-JAK inhibitor, 5-10 mg twice daily. This clone was found a few times. RNA extraction and reverse transcription yielded cDNA as sequencing template. Profiled with immunoSEQ multiplex PCR; TCRdb holds only in-frame clones, not every one. The sample has some 150,000 clones; about 56% are singletons. This sequence was found in a human donor with alopecia areata. This material consisted of CD8+ T cells sorted from blood, taken at week 4, from a patient treated with tofacitinib. The J gene is TRBJ2-7, the V gene TRBV29-1; 7 bases align to TRBD2. Here the CDR3 DNA reads TGCAGCGTTGTCGGGGAGGGCTACGAGCAGTACTTC. This sequence encodes CSVVGEGYEQYF.